The next 28 T cell receptor beta chains were all read from a single sample in a study of CD8+CD57+ T cells in acquired aplastic anemia. Researchers used genomic DNA as the template to profile TCR beta VDJ and CDR3. One entry per CDR3 protein results from TCRdb running MiXCR on the reads. The table has about 210,000 distinct CDR3 sequences, roughly 35% seen once. Sequenced: sorted CD4+, CD8+, or CD8+CD57+ T cells (not recorded which) from PBMCs. The origin of the receptors is a human donor in good health, serving as a control.

V usage is TRBV28 and J usage is TRBJ1-2, with D unresolved. This CDR3 comprises 16 residues. Per germline, CDR1 MDHEN and CDR2 SYDVKM. Trimming removed 6 bases from V and 0 bases from J, with 17 bases in between. The DNA for the CDR3 is TGTGCCAGCAGCCCCCCCCCGGACCAAGCTAACTATGGCTACACCTTC. Protein product: CASSPPPDQANYGYTF.

There are many counts of this clonotype. This chain links TRBV20-1 with TRBJ2-5, with D tentatively TRBD2 (5 bases). The CDR3 is 14 residues long. Trimming took off 6 bases at V and 1 base at J, with 15 bases between the two ends. The germline V gene has CDR1 DFQATT and CDR2 SNEGSKA (reference sequence). The CDR3 is CSAPEAVTQETQYF. The CDR3, as DNA: TGCAGTGCCCCGGAGGCCGTGACCCAAGAGACCCAGTACTTC.

Concerning this clonotype itself: One base away lies a much larger clone, so this may be a sequencing read error. The conserved phenylalanine or tryptophan is not found at the CDR3 terminus, so this likely reflects a read error. The chain couples TRBV9 to TRBJ2-3; TRBD1 agrees at 9 bases. This CDR3 has 14 amino acids. Germline V gives CDR1 SGDLS, CDR2 YYNGEE. Trimming removed 3 bases from V and 7 bases from J; junction bases left unmatched: 6. The CDR3 DNA follows: TGTGCCAGCAGCGCCGCAGGGACAGGGTATACGCAGTATTCT. The encoded protein is CASSAAGTGYTQYS.

This clonotype was observed a single time. The rearrangement links TRBV20-1 to TRBJ1-1; D is possibly TRBD1 (6 bases). V was clipped by 1 base and J by 0 bases, with 12 bases between them. This CDR3 is 15 amino acids long. Germline V lookup: CDR1 DFQATT, CDR2 SNEGSKA (reference sequence). The CDR3 DNA follows: TGCAGTGCTAGAGGGGACACTCACATGAACACTGAAGCTTTCTTT. Amino acids: CSARGDTHMNTEAFF.

This clonotype is medium-sized. V is TRBV10-3 and J is TRBJ1-1; D gene uncertain. This CDR3 region has 11 residues. Germline V CDR1 and CDR2: ENHRY, SYGVKD. Trimming removed 3 bases at V and 7 bases at J, with 6 bases between. CDR3 in amino acids: CAISDQLEAFF. The CDR3 DNA reads as TGTGCCATCAGTGACCAACTTGAAGCTTTCTTT.

This clonotype was counted ten times or more. The rearrangement links TRBV15 to TRBJ1-5; no clear D. CDR1 is LNHNV and CDR2 is YYDKDF in the germline V gene (reference sequence). Trimming took off 0 bases at V and 6 bases at J, with 9 bases between the two ends. The CDR3 has 14 amino acids. The CDR3 nucleotides are TGTGCCACCAGCAGAGAAGTGGTCGGTCAGCCCCAGCATTTT. Translating gives CATSREVVGQPQHF.

The V and J genes are TRBV7-2 and TRBJ2-3; D remains ambiguous. This CDR3 spans 13 amino acids. Germline V gene data show CDR1 as SGHTA and CDR2 as FQGNSA. Trimming stripped 8 bases from V and 0 bases from J, with 9 bases between. The CDR3 nucleotides read TGTGCCAGCCGCCAGATTAGCACAGATACGCAGTATTTT. It yields the protein CASRQISTDTQYF.

The sample holds one count of this clonotype. This may stem from a read error, because a much larger clone lies one nucleotide away. This chain links TRBV19 with TRBJ1-3; TRBD1 matches at 9 bases. Germline V gene data show CDR1 as LNHDA and CDR2 as SQIVND (reference sequence). This CDR3 has 16 residues. The CDR3 protein is CASSMSGQGSGNTMYF. The CDR3 DNA reads as TGTGCCAGTAGTATGTCTGGACAGGGGTCTGGAAACACCATGTATTTT.

Details on this clonotype: At one of its ends the junction is not consistent with the germline gene, which may arise from a read error. This chain links TRBV10-2 with TRBJ2-1, with 8 bases identical to TRBD2. Germline V gene lookup returns CDR1 WSHSY and CDR2 SAAADI. This CDR3 has 16 amino acids. CDR3 coding DNA: TGCGCCAGCAGCGATATTAGCGGGAACTCCTGCAATGAGCAGCTCTTC. This translates into CASSDISGNSCNEQLF.

The V and J genes are TRBV7-2 and TRBJ1-1; TRBD1 matches at 7 bases. This CDR3 is 15 amino acids long. The V and J ends lost 2 bases and 4 bases, in that order; junction bases with no gene match: 7. Germline values: CDR1 SGHTA, CDR2 FQGNSA. CDR3 coding DNA: TGTGCCAGCAGCTTAAGGGACAGCCCAAGCACTGAAGCTTTCTTT. Amino acids: CASSLRDSPSTEAFF.

The rearrangement joins TRBV25-1 to TRBJ2-7, with 7 bases aligning to TRBD1. The CDR3 has 14 residues. Germline-derived CDR1 and CDR2 are MGHDK and SYGVNS. After removal of 4 bases from V and 2 bases from J, the junction contained 5 bases not matched to a gene. The CDR3 loop is CASSVGRGTYEQYF. The CDR3, as DNA: TGTGCCAGCAGTGTTGGCAGGGGGACCTACGAGCAGTACTTC.

This clonotype was observed at least ten times. The chain has TRBV2 and TRBJ2-7; 8 nucleotides align to TRBD1. The germline V gene has CDR1 SNHLY and CDR2 FYNNEI. J gave up 1 base and V 6 bases, and 8 bases lay outside the gene matches. CDR3 length: 15 residues. CDR3 in DNA: TGTGCCAGCAGCCCGAGGACAGGGCGATCCTACGAGCAGTACTTC. As protein: CASSPRTGRSYEQYF.

The table lists this clonotype with a few counts. The chain carries TRBV2 and TRBJ1-6; D call uncertain. V was pared by 2 bases and J by 6 bases, with 11 bases between. Per the germline V gene, CDR1 is SNHLY and CDR2 is FYNNEI. The CDR3 has 15 amino acids. The CDR3 DNA sequence: TGTGCCAGCAGTGAAAACGGGAGGCGTAATTCACCCCTCCACTTT. This sequence encodes CASSENGRRNSPLHF.

This clonotype was counted only a few times. The chain joins TRBV2 to TRBJ2-2; the match to TRBD1 covers 9 bases. Germline assignment: CDR1 SNHLY and CDR2 FYNNEI. Trimming took 5 bases from V and 4 from J; bases not matched to a gene: 5. This CDR3 is built from 15 residues. CDR3 in amino acids: CASSLGDRVTGELFF. Here the CDR3 DNA reads TGTGCCAGCAGTTTAGGGGACAGGGTCACCGGGGAGCTGTTTTTT.

This clonotype appeared a few times. The chain joins TRBV7-6 to TRBJ1-1; tentative D call: TRBD1 (6 bases). Germline assignment: CDR1 SGHVS and CDR2 FNYEAQ. Trimming removed 5 bases at V and 8 bases at J, with 9 bases between. The CDR3 extends over 11 amino acids. The CDR3 DNA follows: TGTGCCAGCAGCATGGGACACGAAGCTTTCTTT. It is translated as CASSMGHEAFF.

CDR3 in amino acids: CASSKDRDTEAFF. The CDR3 bases are TGTGCCAGCAGCAAGGACAGGGACACTGAAGCTTTCTTT. The chain links TRBV5-8 to TRBJ1-1; 8 bases fit TRBD1. V lost 4 bases and J lost 3; bases outside the gene matches: 2. Germline CDR1 reads SGHTS; CDR2 reads YDEGEE. CDR3 length: 13 residues.

As to this clonotype: This may arise from a read error, as a much more abundant clone is one base away. V usage is TRBV5-1 and J usage is TRBJ1-1; 7 bases fit TRBD1. The CDR3 loop spans 15 amino acids. The germline V gene has CDR1 SGHRS and CDR2 YFSETQ. CDR3 loop: CASSFTGVANTKAFF. The DNA for the CDR3 is TGCGCCAGCAGCTTCACAGGGGTGGCGAACACTAAAGCTTTCTTT.

This rearrangement joins TRBV10-2 to TRBJ1-1; 9 nucleotides line up with TRBD1. CDR3 size: 12 residues. Germline loops: CDR1 WSHSY, CDR2 SAAADI. V dropped 6 bases and J dropped 11; count of bases not matched to a gene: 7. This CDR3 is CASRGTGFVAFF. CDR3 sequence (DNA): TGCGCCAGCAGAGGGACAGGGTTTGTGGCTTTCTTT.

This clonotype showed up many times. The chain recombines TRBV20-1 with TRBJ2-7; perhaps D is TRBD1 or TRBD2 (6 bases each). From germline, CDR1 is DFQATT and CDR2 SNEGSKA (reference sequence). Trimming removed 6 bases at V and 7 bases at J, with 13 bases between. This CDR3 spans 11 amino acids. The CDR3 spells CSASGAGEQYF. CDR3 in DNA: TGCAGTGCGTCGGGGGCGGGGGAGCAGTACTTC.

The chain couples TRBV11-1 to TRBJ2-4; TRBD1 or TRBD2 may be the D gene (5 bases each). The germline gives CDR1 SGHAT, CDR2 FQDESV (reference sequence). V lost 5 bases and J 7 bases, leaving 15 bases between the germline ends. CDR3 length: 14 residues. Here the CDR3 reads CASSDRGPRNIQYF. The CDR3 DNA reads as TGTGCCAGCAGCGACCGGGGCCCTAGGAACATTCAGTACTTC.

This clonotype was seen ten or more times. This chain joins TRBV12-5 and TRBJ2-7; D remains ambiguous. Per germline, CDR1 LGHNT and CDR2 FRNRAP. The V gene lost 5 bases and the J gene lost 1 base, with 6 bases spanning the gap. The CDR3 spans 12 residues. CDR3 loop: CASGGSSYEQYF. In DNA form, the CDR3 reads TGTGCTAGTGGTGGGTCGTCCTACGAGCAGTACTTC.

On this clonotype itself: An end of the junction does not agree with germline; a read error may underlie this. The chain combines TRBV10-2 with TRBJ2-3; D is possibly TRBD1 (5 bases). Germline CDR1 is WSHSY and CDR2 is SAAADI. The CDR3 runs 18 residues. The CDR3 reads CASSSSRGWTSYTDTQYF. In DNA, the CDR3 is TGTGCCAGCAGTTCCTCAAGGGGATGGACATCCTACACAGATACGCAGTATTTT.

This rearrangement joins TRBV4-1 to TRBJ1-1; D unclear. This CDR3 is built from 12 residues. Trimming stripped 2 bases from V and 11 bases from J, with 12 bases between. CDR1 and CDR2 (germline): MGHRA, YSYEKL. CDR3 protein: CASSQPLSGAFF. The CDR3 nucleotides read TGCGCCAGCAGCCAACCCCTGAGCGGGGCTTTCTTT.

Regarding this clonotype: A clone one base away is much larger, so this may be a read error. The rearrangement joins TRBV14 to TRBJ2-7; D is uncertain. Trimming removed 4 bases from V and 4 bases from J, with 11 bases in between. The CDR3 has 13 amino acids. Germline values: CDR1 SGHDN, CDR2 FVKESK. DNA for the CDR3: TGTGCCAGCAGCCCCACCACAGAATACGAGCAGTACTTC. This encodes CASSPTTEYEQYF. Full variable domain (rest looked up from reference TRBV14 and TRBJ2-7): EAGVTQFPSHSVIEKGQTVTLRCDPISGHDNLYWYRRVMGKEIKFLLHFVKESKQDESGMPNNRFLAERTGGTYSTLKVQPAELEDSGVYFCASSPTTEYEQYFGPGTRLTVT.

DNA of the CDR3: TGTGCCTGGAGTGCGGGGACTAGCGGGCACCAAGAGACCCAGTACTTC. This encodes CAWSAGTSGHQETQYF. V is TRBV30 and J is TRBJ2-5; 12 bases align to TRBD2. Trimming cost V 1 base and J 0 bases; bases outside gene matches: 3. The germline V gene encodes CDR1 GTSNPN and CDR2 SVGIG (reference sequence). This CDR3 contains 16 residues.

The DNA for the CDR3 is TGTGCCTGGAGCGGGACAGTCAATCAGCCCCAGCATTTT. Protein product: CAWSGTVNQPQHF. J is TRBJ1-5 and V is TRBV30; TRBD1 matches 7 bases. V shed 3 bases, J shed 3 bases, and the junction held 2 bases outside the gene matches. The CDR3 has 13 amino acids. CDR1 is GTSNPN, CDR2 SVGIG, per germline (reference sequence).

Concerning this clonotype: One end of the junction varies from germline; a read error may be responsible. The gene calls are TRBV5-1 and TRBJ1-3; TRBD1 aligns across 8 bases. The CDR3 is 17 amino acids. Germline V CDR1 and CDR2: SGHRS, YFSETQ. The DNA for the CDR3 is TGCGCCAGCAGCTGGACAGGGCTTTCGGGCTCTGGAAACACCATATGTTTT. This sequence encodes CASSWTGLSGSGNTICF. The whole variable domain, remainder taken from reference TRBV5-1 and TRBJ1-3, is KAGVTQTPRYLIKTRGQQVTLSCSPISGHRSVSWYQQTPGQGLQFLFEYFSETQRNKGNFPGRFSGRQFSNSRSEMNVSTLELGDSALYLCASSWTGLSGSGNTICFGEGSWLTVV.

This clonotype was found many times. V and J are TRBV12-3 or TRBV12-4 and TRBJ1-1; unclear D gene. V was trimmed by 3 bases and J by 11 bases, leaving 13 bases between them. This CDR3 spans 12 amino acids. This chain's CDR3 is CASSFSRASAFF. CDR3 DNA: TGTGCCAGCAGTTTCAGTAGGGCGAGTGCTTTCTTT.